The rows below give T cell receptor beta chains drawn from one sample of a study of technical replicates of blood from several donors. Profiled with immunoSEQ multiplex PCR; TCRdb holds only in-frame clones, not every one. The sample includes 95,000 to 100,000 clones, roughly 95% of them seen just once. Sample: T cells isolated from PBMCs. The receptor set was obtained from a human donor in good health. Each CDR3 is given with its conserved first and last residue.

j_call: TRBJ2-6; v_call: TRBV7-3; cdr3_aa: CASSLKVLSVAGANVLTF
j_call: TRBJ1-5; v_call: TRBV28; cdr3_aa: CASSPRQGWNQPQHF
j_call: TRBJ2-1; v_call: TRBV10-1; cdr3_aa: CASSRTGGVNEQFF
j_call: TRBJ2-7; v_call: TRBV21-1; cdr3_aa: CASSKLFRTGSPYYEQYF
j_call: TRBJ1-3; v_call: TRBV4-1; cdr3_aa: CASSQGAQGARGNTIYF
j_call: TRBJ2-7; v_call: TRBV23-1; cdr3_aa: CASSQLDRAAEEQYF
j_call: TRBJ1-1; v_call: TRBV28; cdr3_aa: CASSTSPGTGGIGTEAFF
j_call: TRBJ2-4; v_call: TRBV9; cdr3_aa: CASSVSGGAAKNIQYF
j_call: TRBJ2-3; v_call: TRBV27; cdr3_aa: CASSLFAAGAYTDTQYF
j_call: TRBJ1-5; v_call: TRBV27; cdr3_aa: CASSLWGDNQPQHF
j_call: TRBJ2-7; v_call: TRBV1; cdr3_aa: CTTKIEQYF
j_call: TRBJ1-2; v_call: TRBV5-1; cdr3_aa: CASSPLTGGKANYGYTF